This TCR beta chain is from a study of blood T cells in healthy people across ages. Donors ranged from about 6 to 90 years old and were healthy Caucasians in Russia. Germline CDR1 and CDR2: MDHEN and SYDVKM. V dropped 5 bases and J dropped 0 bases, with 8 bases sitting between them. The CDR3 is 15 amino acids. Study conclusions and caveats: The recorded TCR beta diversity per million T cells decreased in a roughly linear manner with age.

This clonotype was observed a few times. Its antigen remains unidentified. Through a sample-barcoded 5' primer and a J-beta primer mix, a second PCR was run for roughly 6 to 11 cycles. Via MiXCR, TCRdb re-called the 5' RACE reads, giving one row per CDR3 protein. The sample has about 930,000 distinct CDR3 sequences; almost 30% are singletons. The same sample was also used in a study of T cells of mothers and their children.

The chain links TRBV28 to TRBJ1-6; D gene uncertain. This receptor was obtained from a woman aged 35 to 49 in good health. Material for sequencing was blood. The CDR3 reads CASSLMSSYNSPLHF. The CDR3 DNA reads TGTGCCAGCAGTCTGATGAGCTCCTATAATTCACCCCTCCACTTT.